The next 26 T cell receptor beta chains were all read from a single sample in a study of cytomegalovirus exposure and HLA in healthy donors. PCR primers comprised 60 Vbeta and 13 Jbeta primers. Sequencing used immunoSEQ multiplex PCR; TCRdb keeps in-frame clones, though not all of them. Of 150,000 to 250,000 clones listed, roughly four fifths are singletons. Material for sequencing was PBMCs. The source of these receptors is a boy between 2 and 10 years old in good health and CMV-seronegative.

V gene TRBV4-2 combines with J gene TRBJ2-5; 11 bases are shared with TRBD2. The junction had 5 bases not matched to a gene; V was cut back by 4 bases and J by 4 bases. Per the germline V gene, CDR1 is LGHNA and CDR2 is YNFKEQ. This CDR3 contains 15 residues. The CDR3 sequence is CASSRSSGGAETQYF. The DNA of the CDR3 is TGTGCCAGCAGCCGGAGTAGCGGGGGGGCAGAGACCCAGTACTTC.

The chain employs TRBV11-2 and TRBJ2-3; 12 bases align to TRBD2. CDR1 and CDR2 (germline): SGHAT, FQNNGV. The CDR3 has 16 amino acids. V trimming: 3 bases; J trimming: 3 bases; junction bases outside the gene matches: 4. The CDR3 DNA follows: TGTGCCAGCAGCTTTCTAGCGGGGGGGAAGACAGATACGCAGTATTTT. Its protein product is CASSFLAGGKTDTQYF.

The chain links TRBV6-1 to TRBJ2-5, with a tentative D call TRBD1 (6 bases). CDR1 is MNHNS and CDR2 is SASEGT in the germline V gene. Trimming removed 6 bases at V and 3 bases at J, with 11 bases between. CDR3 size: 13 residues. The CDR3 protein is CASRITGKETQYF. The CDR3, as DNA: TGTGCCAGCAGGATCACAGGGAAAGAGACCCAGTACTTC.

The V and J genes are TRBV7-9 and TRBJ1-5, with TRBD1 as a possible D gene (6 bases). The CDR3 runs 14 residues. Germline V CDR1 and CDR2: SEHNR, FQNEAQ (reference sequence). The V end lost 5 bases, the J end lost 5 bases, and 13 bases lay between the germline ends. For the CDR3, the DNA is TGTGCCAGCAGCCCGCAAGGGGGTGATCAGCCCCAGCATTTT. It yields the protein CASSPQGGDQPQHF.

The chain employs TRBV25-1 and TRBJ2-3, with D tentatively TRBD2 (6 bases). This CDR3 spans 17 amino acids. V lost 2 bases to trimming and J lost 4 bases, with 19 bases between them. Germline V lookup: CDR1 MGHDK, CDR2 SYGVNS. The CDR3 nucleotides read TGTGCCAGCAGTGAAGGTGGGACTTCAGCGCCCGCAGATACGCAGTATTTT. Translation gives CASSEGGTSAPADTQYF.

In the case of this clone: The same CDR3 also results from other DNA sequences found in this sample. V is TRBV5-1 and J is TRBJ1-2; a weak D match, TRBD1 (5 bases). Trimming shortened V by 1 base and J by 0 bases, and 7 bases separated the two germline ends. Germline V gene sequence: CDR1 SGHRS, CDR2 YFSETQ. CDR3 length: 14 residues. CDR3 in DNA: TGCGCCAGCAGCTTGACAGGCTCTAACTATGGCTACACCTTC. Translating it yields CASSLTGSNYGYTF.

J is TRBJ2-3 and V is TRBV9, with a weak D call TRBD2 (6 bases). The CDR3 length is 16 residues. Deletions cut 2 bases from V and 1 base from J, with 14 bases between. Germline CDR1 and CDR2: SGDLS and YYNGEE. The CDR3 bases are TGTGCCAGCAGCGTTGGGACTTTGGACCGCACAGATACGCAGTATTTT. Its protein is CASSVGTLDRTDTQYF.

This clone has only one observation. At one end, the junction sequence differs from germline, possibly due to a read error. V and J are TRBV9 and TRBJ1-4; possible D gene TRBD1, 6 bases. The length of the CDR3 is 14 residues. The V gene's germline CDR1 is SGDLS and CDR2 YYNGEE. Here the CDR3 reads CASSEGGRSEELFF. CDR3 DNA sequence: TGTGCCAGCAGCGAGGGGGGGAGGAGTGAAGAACTGTTTTTT.

J is TRBJ2-7 and V is TRBV4-3; 7 bases fit TRBD1. Germline CDR1 and CDR2: LGHNA and YSLEER. J lost 6 bases, V lost 0 bases, and 8 bases had no gene match. The CDR3 runs to 15 residues. The CDR3 region is CASSQEVTGFSEQYF. The CDR3 nucleotides read TGCGCCAGCAGCCAAGAGGTGACAGGGTTTTCCGAGCAGTACTTC.

This chain uses TRBV7-5 with TRBJ2-4; the table's D call TRBD2 went unverified against the DNA. TRBV7-5 corresponds to a pseudogene. This CDR3 region has 13 residues. As DNA, the CDR3 is TGTGCCGTCGGCGGGGGTCCCAAAAACATTCAGTACTTC. This translates into CAVGGGPKNIQYF.

The chain couples TRBV10-2 to TRBJ1-1; D perhaps matches TRBD1 (6 bases). Trimming took 6 bases from V and 5 from J, leaving 19 bases between them. The CDR3 sequence is 15 residues long. Per germline, CDR1 WSHSY and CDR2 SAAADI. The CDR3, as DNA: TGCGCCAGCAGCGCGGCAGGGGCCCGGGGAACTGAAGCTTTCTTT. Translation: CASSAAGARGTEAFF.

Only one count was recorded for this clone. This chain connects TRBV9 to TRBJ1-1; D is perhaps TRBD1 (5 bases). The V end was cut by 3 bases, the J end by 6 bases, with 9 bases between. Germline values: CDR1 SGDLS, CDR2 YYNGEE. The CDR3 consists of 12 residues. CDR3 DNA: TGTGCCAGCAGCGCTCAGGGTTCTGAAGCTTTCTTT. It encodes CASSAQGSEAFF.

The rearrangement joins TRBV10-3 to TRBJ1-2; D ambiguous. The V gene's germline CDR1 is ENHRY and CDR2 SYGVKD. V was clipped by 3 bases and J by 8 bases, with 16 bases between them. This CDR3 contains 14 residues. The DNA of the CDR3 is TGTGCCATCAGTGATGTGGATATGCCCGGGGGCTACACCTTC. This gives the protein CAISDVDMPGGYTF.

This clone was counted between two and nine times. V and J are TRBV7-9 and TRBJ2-7, with D tentatively TRBD1 (5 bases). V was pared by 0 bases and J by 5 bases, with 8 bases between. This CDR3 spans 13 amino acids. Per the germline V gene, CDR1 is SEHNR and CDR2 is FQNEAQ (reference sequence). The CDR3 DNA reads TGTGCCAGCAGCTTAGCTGGCAGGGACGAGCAGTACTTC. The encoded protein is CASSLAGRDEQYF.

V is TRBV4-1 and J is TRBJ2-3, with 10 bases identical to TRBD1. This CDR3 comprises 14 residues. Losses at the gene ends were 4 bases for V and 4 bases for J; bases not matched to a gene: 2. Germline V gives CDR1 MGHRA, CDR2 YSYEKL. Written as DNA, the CDR3 is TGCGCCAGCAGCCCGGACAGGGGGTCAGATACGCAGTATTTT. Its translation is CASSPDRGSDTQYF.

V is TRBV6-1 and J is TRBJ2-5; TRBD1 might be the D (6 bases). Germline values: CDR1 MNHNS, CDR2 SASEGT. The V end lost 3 bases, the J end lost 5 bases, and 22 bases lay between the germline ends. The CDR3 has 17 residues. CDR3 loop: CASSDRYGQLARETQYF. DNA of the CDR3: TGTGCCAGCAGTGACCGTTACGGACAGCTAGCAAGGGAGACCCAGTACTTC.

This clone has only a few counts. The J gene is TRBJ1-1, the V gene TRBV4-1, with a weak D call TRBD1 (6 bases). Germline CDR1 MGHRA, CDR2 YSYEKL. The length of the CDR3 is 12 residues. V was trimmed by 8 bases and J by 5 bases, leaving 12 bases between them. CDR3: CASGTGFTEAFF. CDR3 DNA: TGCGCCAGCGGTACAGGGTTTACTGAAGCTTTCTTT.

CDR3 sequence reads: CASSLGPGTGGEQYF. The CDR3 DNA follows: TGTGCCAGCAGTTTAGGGCCCGGGACAGGGGGCGAGCAGTACTTC. The chain combines TRBV27 with TRBJ2-5, with 11 bases lining up with TRBD1. The J call is in doubt because the DNA end fits TRBJ2-7 better. The CDR3 spans 15 residues. The germline V gene encodes CDR1 MNHEY and CDR2 SMNVEV (reference sequence).

V is TRBV19 and J is TRBJ2-7; 8 bases are a match to TRBD1. The junction had 8 bases not matched to a gene; V was cut back by 5 bases and J by 5 bases. Germline CDR1 reads LNHDA; CDR2 reads SQIVND (reference sequence). The CDR3 spans 14 residues. The CDR3 DNA reads TGTGCCAGTAGTGTGAGACAGGGGCCGGACGAGCAGTACTTC. It codes for CASSVRQGPDEQYF.

V and J are TRBV25-1 and TRBJ1-1; 7 bases map to TRBD1. V trimming: 7 bases; J trimming: 5 bases; junction bases outside the gene matches: 7. Germline V CDR1 and CDR2: MGHDK, SYGVNS. The CDR3 has 13 amino acids. CDR3 nucleotide sequence: TGTGCCAGCATCGGAAGGGGGCGGACTGAAGCTTTCTTT. This encodes CASIGRGRTEAFF.

This chain connects TRBV2 to TRBJ2-3, with D possibly matching TRBD1 (6 bases). The germline V gene encodes CDR1 SNHLY and CDR2 FYNNEI. The V and J ends lost 5 bases and 5 bases respectively, with 8 bases between them. This CDR3 spans 12 amino acids. The DNA for the CDR3 is TGTGCCAGCAGTTTACAGGGAGATACGCAGTATTTT. It yields the protein CASSLQGDTQYF.

The rearrangement uses TRBV7-9 and TRBJ2-7; 8 positions agree with TRBD2. Germline V gene data show CDR1 as SEHNR and CDR2 as FQNEAQ (reference sequence). J lost 0 bases, V lost 4 bases, and 11 bases had no gene match. The length of the CDR3 is 17 residues. CDR3 DNA: TGTGCCAGCAGCTCGTACCTCGGGGGGGCCGCCTCCTACGAGCAGTACTTC. Its translation: CASSSYLGGAASYEQYF.

The rearrangement joins TRBV9 to TRBJ2-2; 7 nucleotides line up with TRBD2. Germline V gene lookup returns CDR1 SGDLS and CDR2 YYNGEE. The CDR3 contains 14 residues. The junction had 5 bases not matched to a gene; V was cut back by 3 bases and J by 6 bases. The CDR3 coding sequence is TGTGCCAGCAGCGGAGGACTAGACCCCGGGGAGCTGTTTTTT. It codes for CASSGGLDPGELFF.

This clone is a singleton in its sample. V and J are TRBV27 and TRBJ2-1, with 12 positions matching TRBD2. Trimming took 0 bases from V and 6 from J; bases not matched to a gene: 3. Germline V gives CDR1 MNHEY, CDR2 SMNVEV (reference sequence). The CDR3 is made up of 16 amino acids. In DNA form, the CDR3 reads TGTGCCAGCAGTTTATCTGGACTAGCGGGGTTCAATGAGCAGTTCTTC. Translated, it gives CASSLSGLAGFNEQFF.

The genes are TRBV11-3 and TRBJ2-1; D not certain. With 3 bases removed from V and 0 bases from J, the gap between germline ends came to 3 bases. From germline, CDR1 is SGHNT and CDR2 YENEEA. The CDR3 runs 13 residues. CDR3 amino acids: CASSFGSYNEQFF. The CDR3 nucleotides are TGTGCCAGCAGCTTCGGCTCCTACAATGAGCAGTTCTTC.

The rearrangement joins TRBV27 to TRBJ1-4; D gene unclear. Germline V gene data show CDR1 as MNHEY and CDR2 as SMNVEV (reference sequence). The CDR3 has 15 amino acids. The V end lost 2 bases, the J end lost 2 bases, and 9 bases lay between the germline ends. The CDR3 nucleotides read TGTGCCAGCAGTTTAGGTGGGAGTACTAATGAAAAACTGTTTTTT. Protein sequence: CASSLGGSTNEKLFF.